The 30 T cell receptor beta chains presented below share a single source sample, sequenced in a study of blood T cell repertoires in COVID-19. Libraries were prepared by immunoSEQ multiplex PCR; TCRdb keeps only in-frame clonotypes and omits some of them. Counted here are about 35,000 clones, approximately 81% occurring once; the ten biggest clones make up 9% to 10%. Sequenced input: peripheral blood. All receptors come from a man between 60 and 75 years old in a cohort sampled during active COVID-19.

V usage is TRBV19 and J usage is TRBJ2-2; D is possibly TRBD1 (6 bases). The CDR3 totals 15 residues. Germline assignment: CDR1 LNHDA and CDR2 SQIVND (reference sequence). Trimming shortened V by 3 bases and J by 6 bases, and 14 bases separated the two germline ends. The CDR3 spells CASSISVRGPGELFF. DNA of the CDR3: TGTGCCAGTAGTATTTCCGTCAGGGGTCCCGGGGAGCTGTTTTTT.

This chain joins TRBV6-5 and TRBJ2-1, with a weak D call TRBD2 (6 bases). V was cut by 2 bases and J by 7 bases, with 15 bases left in between. Germline V gene sequence: CDR1 MNHEY, CDR2 SVGAGI. The CDR3 covers 15 residues. CDR3 nucleotide sequence: TGTGCCAGCAGTTACGAGGAGGGACGCCGAAATGAGCAGTTCTTC. Translating gives CASSYEEGRRNEQFF.

In this sample, this clone turned up a few times. The chain employs TRBV27 and TRBJ1-2; D is perhaps TRBD1 (6 bases). The V end was cut by 6 bases, the J end by 7 bases, with 15 bases between. The CDR3 is 13 amino acids. Germline V gene sequence: CDR1 MNHEY, CDR2 SMNVEV (reference sequence). The CDR3 sequence: CASSQTGVGGYTF. The DNA of the CDR3 is TGTGCCAGCAGCCAGACAGGCGTGGGTGGCTACACCTTC.

This chain links TRBV11-2 with TRBJ2-5, with TRBD1 identical over 10 bases. The CDR3 covers 16 residues. Per the germline V gene, CDR1 is SGHAT and CDR2 is FQNNGV. V lost 3 bases and J lost 5; bases outside the gene matches: 9. Written as DNA, the CDR3 is TGTGCCAGCAGCTTCGCCCGGGACAGGGGCTGGGAGACCCAGTACTTC. Translated, it gives CASSFARDRGWETQYF. The full variable domain, completed using reference TRBV11-2 and TRBJ2-5, is EAGVAQSPRYKIIEKRQSVAFWCNPISGHATLYWYQQILGQGPKLLIQFQNNGVVDDSQLPKDRFSAERLKGVDSTLKIQPAKLEDSAVYLCASSFARDRGWETQYFGPGTRLLVL.

About this clone itself: In the same sample, other DNA sequences code for this CDR3. The CDR3 sequence: CASSESGRNTEAFF. DNA for the CDR3: TGTGCCAGCAGTGAATCAGGCCGGAACACTGAAGCTTTCTTT. The genes are TRBV25-1 and TRBJ1-1; the D is unclear. Germline CDR1 MGHDK, CDR2 SYGVNS. The ends were cut back, 1 base at V and 1 base at J, with 7 bases in the middle. This CDR3 has 14 amino acids.

This chain joins TRBV19 and TRBJ2-1; 11 bases align to TRBD2. This CDR3 has 17 residues. Germline V lookup: CDR1 LNHDA, CDR2 SQIVND (reference sequence). The junction had 15 bases not matched to a gene; V was cut back by 7 bases and J by 7 bases. The CDR3 nucleotides read TGTGCCAGTACCCGGCAGGCTAGCGGGGGGATTAGGAATGAGCAGTTCTTC. Amino acid sequence: CASTRQASGGIRNEQFF.

The chain uses TRBV10-2 and TRBJ1-6; 7 positions agree with TRBD1. This CDR3 has 14 residues. J gave up 7 bases and V 7 bases, and 7 bases lay outside the gene matches. Germline V gene data show CDR1 as WSHSY and CDR2 as SAAADI. The chain's CDR3 is CASMGGRGNSPLHF. CDR3 DNA sequence: TGCGCCAGCATGGGAGGCAGGGGGAATTCACCCCTCCACTTT.

This chain links TRBV6-2 or TRBV6-3 with TRBJ1-1; D not resolved. The CDR3 is 15 residues long. Germline lookup yields CDR1 MNHEY and CDR2 SVGEGT. V gave up 1 base and J gave up 1 base, with 10 bases separating them. The CDR3 reads CASSYLVSRNTEAFF. DNA for the CDR3: TGTGCCAGCAGTTACTTGGTGAGTAGGAACACTGAAGCTTTCTTT.

V usage is TRBV5-6 and J usage is TRBJ2-1; 7 bases are shared with TRBD1. This CDR3 has 12 residues. J lost 9 bases, V lost 4 bases, and 4 bases had no gene match. The V gene's germline CDR1 is SGHDT and CDR2 YYEEEE. The DNA of the CDR3 is TGTGCCAGCAGCCCCCGGACAGGTGAGCAGTTCTTC. It encodes CASSPRTGEQFF.

This clone appeared a few times. This chain connects TRBV3-1 (or the pseudogene TRBV3-2) to TRBJ2-6, with D unclear. Trimming stripped 3 bases from V and 0 bases from J, with 9 bases between. Germline-derived CDR1 and CDR2 are LGHDT and YNNKEL (reference sequence). CDR3 length equals 16 residues. The chain's CDR3 is CASSHAISSGANVLTF. The CDR3 DNA is TGTGCCAGCAGCCACGCTATTAGCTCTGGGGCCAACGTCCTGACTTTC.

The V and J genes are TRBV7-3 and TRBJ2-1, with TRBD2 matching over 12 bases. This CDR3 spans 14 amino acids. Germline V gives CDR1 SGHTA, CDR2 FQGTGA. V dropped 5 bases and J dropped 7; count of bases not matched to a gene: 3. The chain's CDR3 is CASSLTSGRNEQFF. In DNA, the CDR3 is TGTGCCAGCAGCCTGACTAGCGGGAGAAATGAGCAGTTCTTC.

This chain joins TRBV3-1 (or the pseudogene TRBV3-2) and TRBJ2-3; D perhaps matches TRBD1 (6 bases). CDR1 is LGHDT and CDR2 is YNNKEL in the germline V gene (reference sequence). V lost 4 bases to trimming and J lost 7 bases, with 15 bases between them. The CDR3 sequence is 14 residues long. The DNA for the CDR3 is TGTGCCAGCAGCCCCACCGGGACATCCAATACGCAGTATTTT. Translation: CASSPTGTSNTQYF.

The chain employs TRBV2 and TRBJ2-1; maybe TRBD2 (6 bases). Germline V gene sequence: CDR1 SNHLY, CDR2 FYNNEI. This CDR3 is 15 amino acids long. Trimming took off 8 bases at V and 8 bases at J, with 22 bases between the two ends. The CDR3 coding sequence is TGTGCCAGCGCCCCGAGGGGAGGAGGTAGTTATGAGCAGTTCTTC. Its translation is CASAPRGGGSYEQFF.

The genes are TRBV9 and TRBJ2-6; 12 nucleotides line up with TRBD2. The CDR3 spans 17 residues. From germline, CDR1 is SGDLS and CDR2 YYNGEE. J was trimmed by 0 bases and V by 5 bases; bases with no gene match: 3. CDR3 coding DNA: TGTGCCAGCAGTAGGACTAGCGGGACCTCTGGGGCCAACGTCCTGACTTTC. The encoded protein is CASSRTSGTSGANVLTF.

This clone was seen just once. The CDR3 DNA reads as TGTGCCAGCAGCTTAGTTAGTGACAACGCCTACAATGAGCAGTTCTTC. This sequence encodes CASSLVSDNAYNEQFF. The chain uses TRBV7-9 and TRBJ2-1; no reliable D call. Germline loops: CDR1 SEHNR, CDR2 FQNEAQ (reference sequence). The CDR3 contains 16 residues. Trimming removed 1 base at V and 2 bases at J, with 12 bases between.

The chain is built from TRBV11-2 and TRBJ2-7; TRBD2 is a possible D gene (5 bases). The CDR3 loop spans 16 amino acids. V lost 1 base and J lost 3, with 16 bases in between. Germline loops: CDR1 SGHAT, CDR2 FQNNGV. The CDR3 sequence is CASSLAIGGRLYEQYF. Here the CDR3 DNA reads TGTGCCAGCAGCTTAGCAATCGGAGGACGGCTCTACGAGCAGTACTTC.

CDR3 residues: CASSLDQKTQYF. The CDR3 DNA sequence: TGTGCCAGCAGCTTAGATCAGAAGACCCAGTACTTC. This chain connects TRBV7-9 to TRBJ2-5; no clear D. The germline CDR1 and CDR2 sequences are SEHNR and FQNEAQ (reference sequence). V was clipped by 1 base and J by 6 bases, with 6 bases between them. The CDR3 spans 12 residues.

This rearrangement joins TRBV29-1 to TRBJ2-7, with a tentative D call TRBD1 (6 bases). The CDR3 covers 14 residues. Germline V gene lookup returns CDR1 SQVTM and CDR2 ANQGSEA. The V gene lost 6 bases and the J gene lost 0 bases, with 15 bases spanning the gap. CDR3 sequence reads: CSVPTDRGSYEQYF. CDR3 nucleotide sequence: TGCAGCGTACCCACGGACAGAGGCTCCTACGAGCAGTACTTC.

The rearrangement joins TRBV7-9 to TRBJ2-2; 10 nucleotides line up with TRBD2. V gave up 5 bases and J gave up 5 bases; unmatched junction bases: 8. The V gene's germline CDR1 is SEHNR and CDR2 FQNEAQ (reference sequence). The CDR3 consists of 16 residues. The CDR3 DNA reads TGTGCCAGCAGCCACCAGTCTAGCGGGAGAACCGGGGAGCTGTTTTTT. Protein sequence: CASSHQSSGRTGELFF.

The V gene is TRBV7-2, the J gene TRBJ2-2; 7 bases line up with TRBD2. The CDR3 runs to 16 residues. Germline V gives CDR1 SGHTA, CDR2 FQGNSA. Trimming cost V 0 bases and J 5 bases; bases outside gene matches: 6. The CDR3 reads CASSLAGAGRTGELFF. For the CDR3, the DNA is TGTGCCAGCAGCTTAGCGGGAGCGGGGAGGACCGGGGAGCTGTTTTTT.

This clone turned up a few times. V is TRBV5-5 and J is TRBJ2-7; D is uncertain. V gave up 1 base and J gave up 2 bases, with 7 bases separating them. Germline assignment: CDR1 SGHKS and CDR2 YYEKEE (reference sequence). The CDR3 totals 13 residues. CDR3 region: CASSLLTTYEQYF. Written as DNA, the CDR3 is TGTGCCAGCAGCTTGCTAACGACCTACGAGCAGTACTTC.

The rearrangement uses TRBV29-1 and TRBJ1-1, with 9 nucleotides matching TRBD1. CDR1 is SQVTM and CDR2 is ANQGSEA in the germline V gene. The CDR3 sequence is 13 residues long. The junction had 9 bases not matched to a gene; V was cut back by 7 bases and J by 6 bases. CDR3: CSGLQGAEAEAFF. The DNA for the CDR3 is TGCAGCGGATTACAGGGGGCGGAGGCTGAAGCTTTCTTT.

The V gene is TRBV30, the J gene TRBJ1-1; possibly TRBD1 for D (5 bases). V shed 2 bases and J shed 4 bases, with 14 bases lying between them. This CDR3 has 14 amino acids. The germline CDR1 and CDR2 sequences are GTSNPN and SVGIG (reference sequence). CDR3 bases: TGTGCCTGGAGTCAGCAGGGTATAGGCACTGAAGCTTTCTTT. Its protein is CAWSQQGIGTEAFF.

The CDR3 here is CASSHGTSGKGSYEQYF. DNA of the CDR3: TGCGCCAGCAGCCACGGGACTAGCGGGAAGGGATCCTACGAGCAGTACTTC. The chain links TRBV5-1 to TRBJ2-7; 13 bases are shared with TRBD2. Germline CDR1 and CDR2: SGHRS and YFSETQ. The CDR3 length is 17 residues. V gave up 4 bases and J gave up 1 base; unmatched junction bases: 8.

V and J are TRBV30 and TRBJ2-5, with 12 bases fitting TRBD2. Germline-derived CDR1 and CDR2 are GTSNPN and SVGIG (reference sequence). This CDR3 is 16 amino acids long. V was pared by 2 bases and J by 4 bases, with 8 bases of the junction left unmatched. CDR3 in DNA: TGTGCCTGGAGTAAAATGACTAGCGGGGGAGGAGAGACCCAGTACTTC. It translates to CAWSKMTSGGGETQYF.

J is TRBJ1-3 and V is TRBV6-5; weak D call: TRBD1 (5 bases). CDR3 length: 14 residues. With 6 bases removed from V and 0 bases from J, the gap between germline ends came to 9 bases. Per germline, CDR1 MNHEY and CDR2 SVGAGI. CDR3 in amino acids: CASRPGGSGNTIYF. The CDR3 nucleotides read TGTGCCAGCAGACCGGGGGGCTCTGGAAACACCATATATTTT.

This sequence joins TRBV7-8 and TRBJ2-1, with 9 bases identical to TRBD1. The CDR3 spans 18 residues. Looked up from germline, CDR1 is SGHVS and CDR2 is FQNEAQ. V shed 5 bases and J 6 bases; nucleotides not matched to a gene: 17. This CDR3 is CASSLNTGTGLRRNEQFF. Here the CDR3 DNA reads TGTGCCAGCAGCCTGAATACCGGGACAGGGCTTCGGCGCAATGAGCAGTTCTTC.

V and J are TRBV5-1 and TRBJ1-5, with 9 bases matching TRBD1. Per germline, CDR1 SGHRS and CDR2 YFSETQ. V was pared by 4 bases and J by 7 bases, with 9 bases of the junction left unmatched. The length of the CDR3 is 15 residues. The DNA of the CDR3 is TGCGCCAGCAGCAAGATTCCGGGACAGGGCCAGCCCCAGCATTTT. Translated: CASSKIPGQGQPQHF. Variable domain in full (rest from reference TRBV5-1 and TRBJ1-5): KAGVTQTPRYLIKTRGQQVTLSCSPISGHRSVSWYQQTPGQGLQFLFEYFSETQRNKGNFPGRFSGRQFSNSRSEMNVSTLELGDSALYLCASSKIPGQGQPQHFGDGTRLSIL.

The chain employs TRBV4-3 and TRBJ2-7; TRBD2 matches 8 bases. Germline CDR1 reads LGHNA; CDR2 reads YSLEER. CDR3 length equals 17 residues. J lost 2 bases, V lost 3 bases, and 12 bases had no gene match. CDR3 sequence reads: CASSQDARTSLAYEQYF. As DNA, the CDR3 is TGCGCCAGCAGCCAGGACGCACGGACTAGCCTCGCCTACGAGCAGTACTTC.

J is TRBJ1-2 and V is TRBV6-6; perhaps TRBD1 as D (5 bases). The CDR3 is made up of 14 amino acids. Trimming stripped 2 bases from V and 3 bases from J, with 10 bases between. Germline loops: CDR1 MNHNY, CDR2 SVGAGI (reference sequence). CDR3 protein: CASSYKGEDYGYTF. CDR3 DNA sequence: TGTGCCAGCAGTTACAAAGGGGAAGACTATGGCTACACCTTC.